This T cell receptor (beta chain) derives from a study of Graves' ophthalmopathy and Graves' hyperthyroidism (dated by TCRdb to about 2018). Broadly, across the study: Peripheral blood was collected at initial diagnosis, before any treatment. TCR beta repertoire signatures were used to distinguish Graves' ophthalmopathy from Graves' hyperthyroidism and to predict progression to ophthalmopathy. In total, around 140 blood samples were TCR-sequenced: fewer than 50 ophthalmopathy, some 75 hyperthyroidism and around 17 hyperthyroidism-to-ophthalmopathy patients. To explore V-J signatures that distinguish ophthalmopathy from hyperthyroidism, a discovery set of 100 patients was enrolled, made up of 40 to 45 with ophthalmopathy and under 65 with stable hyperthyroidism. An independent validation cohort was composed of roughly 18 hyperthyroidism patients and over 15 patients who later progressed from hyperthyroidism to ophthalmopathy. In more than five hyperthyroidism patients, T-cell repertoires of thyroid tissue and blood were compared. Once sampling was done, hyperthyroidism patients were given methimazole at a starting dose of 30 mg daily, while ophthalmopathy patients were given high-dose intravenous methylprednisolone. The study at large found these results: In validation, the model predicted ophthalmopathy progression with more than 70% sensitivity and 72.22% specificity; 12 predicted patients were CT-confirmed with GO in a median of around 6 months. In cross-validation, the 13-signature model distinguished ophthalmopathy from stable hyperthyroidism with approximately 90% sensitivity and roughly 81% specificity, and in the test set the corresponding values were roughly 80% and 76%. Sample size was not statistically predetermined, and group allocation was not concealed from the investigators. Most expanded thyroid clonotypes with frequency above 0.001 were also detected in blood, suggesting blood repertoires may reflect the thyroid immune response.

V and J are trimmed by 3 bases and 2 bases, and the gene matches miss 3 bases of the junction. The CDR3 holds 14 amino acids from the cysteine to the phenylalanine. The kept DNA is CDR3 alone, 42 bases in frame from the first base. CDR1 SGHRS and CDR2 YFSETQ were looked up in the germline V gene. Patients with ophthalmopathy had moderately to severely active disease, with a Clinical Activity Score of 3 or more, a NOSPECS grade of 4 or more, and a disease duration of less than 3 months. Patients with other autoimmune diseases, uncontrolled infections, pregnancy or lactation were excluded. Clinical symptoms, serum thyroxine, TRAb, thyroid ultrasound and orbital computed tomography were used for diagnosis. Using Ficoll-Paque density gradient centrifugation, PBMCs were isolated from 10 ml of fresh peripheral blood. Total RNA was extracted using Trizol reagent, and RNA quality was checked on an Agilent 2100 Bioanalyzer.

The table lists this clonotype with many counts. The antigen it recognizes is unknown. Base-call qualities are not available, and no considerably larger clone is one nucleotide away. TCR beta CDR3 regions were amplified from RNA transcripts for repertoire sequencing. A first-round RT-PCR used HTBI primers with the Qiagen OneStep RT-PCR kit, followed by a second-round multiplex PCR, size selection and purification. The libraries underwent paired-end sequencing with 100 bp reads on an Illumina HiSeq2000. On the authors' methods: SOAPnuke was used to process the reads, throwing out any read that had adapters, had uncalled bases, had a mean Phred below 15, or lacked an exact constant-primer or identifier match. COPE v1.2.5 was used to merge high-quality paired reads. Each unique nucleotide sequence was defined as a clonotype, and clonotypes were aligned to IMGT TRB V, D and J references with MiTCR v1.1. The analysis was limited to V-J combinations with a frequency above 0.0001, which together covered more than 98% of repertoires. For each V-J combination, a TCR clonal expansion and chaos score was defined as F50 clonal expansion divided by the chaos observed in the TCRdist matrix. Features were reduced by Welch's t-statistics and random forest to over 10 V-J combinations, which fed a naive Bayes classifier. The similarity between thyroid and blood repertoires was quantified using the Morisita-Horn index. Clones were called with MiXCR by TCRdb after fastp trimmed the public reads at Q25, and only in-frame beta chains were retained. Each entry is one CDR3 protein sequence, shown with its most common DNA and genes. The V and J calls shown here were made by TCRdb, not taken from the authors' results. The sample profile shows 600,000 to 700,000 distinct CDR3 sequences; about 41% of them were found once. Together, the top ten hold under 3.5% of the sample.

The sample consisted of peripheral blood. The chain couples TRBV5-1 to TRBJ2-7, with 9 bases matching TRBD2. The source of this sequence is an adult man with Graves' ophthalmopathy. The nucleotides are TGCGCCAGCAGCTCGGGACTAGCCACCTACGAGCAGTACTTC. Its coded protein is CASSSGLATYEQYF. When the CDR3 is completed using the reference TRBV5-1 and TRBJ2-7 genes on either side, the full variable domain is KAGVTQTPRYLIKTRGQQVTLSCSPISGHRSVSWYQQTPGQGLQFLFEYFSETQRNKGNFPGRFSGRQFSNSRSEMNVSTLELGDSALYLCASSSGLATYEQYFGPGTRLTVT.